The 11 T cell receptor beta chains below come from one sample, sequenced in a study of technical replicates of blood from several donors. TCRdb's table, derived via immunoSEQ multiplex PCR, lists solely in-frame clones and lacks some. The sample has around 80,000 clones, around 91% seen once. Sequencing input: T cells isolated from PBMCs. The receptor set was obtained from a human donor in good health.

The rearrangement links TRBV15 to TRBJ1-1; D unresolved. This CDR3 is built from 14 residues. Germline CDR1 reads LNHNV; CDR2 reads YYDKDF (reference sequence). Trimming cost V 0 bases and J 1 base, with 6 bases left between them. The CDR3 spells CATSRDSWNTEAFF. The DNA for the CDR3 is TGTGCCACCAGCAGAGACAGTTGGAACACTGAAGCTTTCTTT.

The chain carries TRBV4-3 and TRBJ2-2; D is possibly TRBD1 (5 bases). This CDR3 spans 15 amino acids. The germline V gene has CDR1 LGHNA and CDR2 YSLEER. Trimming took off 3 bases at V and 7 bases at J, with 15 bases between the two ends. The chain's CDR3 is CASSHLFDSDGELFF. The CDR3 DNA follows: TGCGCCAGCAGCCATCTCTTCGACAGTGACGGGGAGCTGTTTTTT.

This chain's CDR3 is CASSHPTGIEANVLTF. CDR3 sequence (DNA): TGTGCCAGCAGCCACCCGACAGGGATCGAGGCCAACGTCCTGACTTTC. J is TRBJ2-6 and V is TRBV9, with 7 bases identical to TRBD1. From germline, CDR1 is SGDLS and CDR2 YYNGEE. The CDR3 consists of 16 residues. Trimming at V came to 4 bases and at J to 6 bases, leaving 10 bases not matched to a gene. Variable domain in full (rest from reference TRBV9 and TRBJ2-6): DSGVTQTPKHLITATGQRVTLRCSPRSGDLSVYWYQQSLDQGLQFLIQYYNGEERAKGNILERFSAQQFPDLHSELNLSSLELGDSALYFCASSHPTGIEANVLTFGAGSRLTVL.

The chain couples TRBV28 to TRBJ1-1; 12 bases agree with TRBD1. Trimming took 3 bases from V and 8 from J; bases not matched to a gene: 4. CDR1 is MDHEN, CDR2 SYDVKM, per germline. This CDR3 has 14 amino acids. The CDR3 spells CASSFRDRGPEAFF. The CDR3 DNA is TGTGCCAGCAGTTTCAGGGACAGGGGGCCCGAAGCTTTCTTT.

This chain links TRBV28 with TRBJ2-5; perhaps TRBD2 as D (6 bases). Germline V lookup: CDR1 MDHEN, CDR2 SYDVKM. V was cut by 10 bases and J by 5 bases, with 17 bases left in between. The CDR3 has 13 residues. Written as DNA, the CDR3 is TGTGCCATCTCACTAGCTGGGGGGGAGACCCAGTACTTC. This codes for CAISLAGGETQYF. Full variable domain (remainder filled in from reference TRBV28 and TRBJ2-5): DVKVTQSSRYLVKRTGEKVFLECVQDMDHENMFWYRQDPGLGLRLIYFSYDVKMKEKGDIPEGYSVSREKKERFSLILESASTNQTSMYLCAISLAGGETQYFGPGTRLLVL.

The chain carries TRBV11-3 and TRBJ2-2; the D gene is possibly TRBD1 (8 bases). The CDR3 consists of 18 residues. Trimming shortened V by 0 bases and J by 6 bases, and 20 bases separated the two germline ends. Germline V lookup: CDR1 SGHNT, CDR2 YENEEA. The CDR3 here is CASSLEPLQGEGAGELFF. The CDR3 bases are TGTGCCAGCAGCTTAGAGCCCCTACAGGGGGAGGGAGCCGGGGAGCTGTTTTTT.

The chain employs TRBV7-9 and TRBJ1-5; D is unclear. The CDR3 has 14 amino acids. Trimming left V 6 bases short and J 1 base short, with 10 bases between. Germline lookup yields CDR1 SEHNR and CDR2 FQNEAQ (reference sequence). In DNA form, the CDR3 reads TGTGCCAGCAGATCGACGGGGAGCAATCAGCCCCAGCATTTT. Amino acid sequence: CASRSTGSNQPQHF.

The chain combines TRBV18 with TRBJ2-3, with D possibly TRBD2 on 6 matching bases. Germline CDR1 and CDR2: KGHSH and LQKENI. There are 16 residues in the CDR3. V was clipped by 4 bases and J by 0 bases, with 14 bases between them. CDR3 region: CASSHGLATSTDTQYF. For the CDR3, the DNA is TGTGCCAGCTCACATGGCCTAGCGACAAGCACAGATACGCAGTATTTT.

The sample holds a few counts of this clone. The V and J genes are TRBV5-1 and TRBJ1-1; D remains unclear. The CDR3 consists of 16 residues. V shed 5 bases and J shed 8 bases, with 25 bases lying between them. Germline CDR1 is SGHRS and CDR2 is YFSETQ. The CDR3 region is CASSREIYSGVREAFF. For the CDR3, the DNA is TGCGCCAGCAGTCGTGAAATTTACAGCGGGGTTCGAGAAGCTTTCTTT.

The chain couples TRBV11-2 to TRBJ2-7; D may be TRBD2 (6 bases). Germline CDR1 SGHAT, CDR2 FQNNGV. This CDR3 spans 16 amino acids. The V end was cut by 1 base, the J end by 0 bases, with 13 bases between. This CDR3 is CASSLVGGGSSYEQYF. CDR3 DNA sequence: TGTGCCAGCAGCTTAGTTGGGGGAGGAAGCTCCTACGAGCAGTACTTC.

The rearrangement joins TRBV6-4 to TRBJ1-4; no clear D gene. Germline V gene sequence: CDR1 MRHNA, CDR2 SNTAGT. This CDR3 is 16 amino acids long. V was cut by 5 bases and J by 4 bases, with 17 bases left in between. For the CDR3, the DNA is TGTGCCAGCAGTATTCACATCGGAGGGTATAATGAAAAACTGTTTTTT. This gives the protein CASSIHIGGYNEKLFF.